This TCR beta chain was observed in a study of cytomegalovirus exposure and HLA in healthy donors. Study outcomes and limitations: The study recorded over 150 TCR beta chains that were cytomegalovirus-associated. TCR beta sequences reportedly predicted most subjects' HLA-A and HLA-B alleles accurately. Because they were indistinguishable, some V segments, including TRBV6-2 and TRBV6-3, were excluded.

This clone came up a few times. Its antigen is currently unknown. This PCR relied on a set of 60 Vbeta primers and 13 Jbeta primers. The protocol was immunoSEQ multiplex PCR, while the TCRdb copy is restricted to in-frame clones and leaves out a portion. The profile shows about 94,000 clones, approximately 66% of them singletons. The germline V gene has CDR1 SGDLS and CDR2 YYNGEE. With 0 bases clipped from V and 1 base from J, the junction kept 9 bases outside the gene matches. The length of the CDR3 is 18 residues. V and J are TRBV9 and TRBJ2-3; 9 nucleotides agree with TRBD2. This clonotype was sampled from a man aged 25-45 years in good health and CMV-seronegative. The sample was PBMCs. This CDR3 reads CASSVGGRALSGTDTQYF. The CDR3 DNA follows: TGTGCCAGCAGCGTAGGCGGGAGGGCCCTTTCGGGCACAGATACGCAGTATTTT.